The clone carrying this TCR beta chain appeared once. What it recognizes is unknown. The PCR was carried out with 60 Vbeta primers and 13 Jbeta primers. In the original workflow: Some 9.9 million shared chains were among around 78 million unique TCR beta chains counted in a later analysis. The data were produced by immunoSEQ multiplex PCR, yet TCRdb's version contains in-frame clones alone and is incomplete. The D gene and trimming were derived from the DNA, and the V and J assignments and clone size from that table. The table lists around 100,000 clones, 80% to 85% of them singletons, with more than 20% in the top ten. The sample is drawn from a study of cytomegalovirus exposure and HLA in healthy donors. CDR3 length: 15 amino acids. V was clipped by 2 bases and J by 0 bases, with 8 bases between them. Germline V gene lookup returns CDR1 MNHEY and CDR2 SVGAGI. Study-wide points: In a later analysis, HLA-C alleles had the fewest associated TCRs, DRB1 alleles the most. It was taken for granted in presence/absence analyses that sequencing depth across donors was roughly uniform. Earlier analysis yielded a pattern in which most TCR beta V segments were productive about 90% or about 30% of the time.

Sequenced input: PBMCs. The sequence derives from a man under 40 in good health and CMV-seropositive. The chain uses TRBV6-5 and TRBJ1-5; D remains ambiguous. For the CDR3, the DNA is TGTGCCAGCAGTTACGGAGGGAATAGCAATCAGCCCCAGCATTTT. Its protein is CASSYGGNSNQPQHF.